These 2 T cell receptor beta chains came from one sample sequenced in a study of tumor-infiltrating lymphocytes in primary liver carcinoma (dated by TCRdb to 2016 to 2017). Without any cell sorting, total RNA and DNA were extracted together from about 19-30 mg of bulk tissue using the AllPrep DNA/RNA mini kit. Instrument on record: Illumina HiSeq 2500. TCRbeta-specific cDNA was reverse-transcribed from about 0.45 ug total RNA using a constant-region primer and ProtoScript II reverse transcriptase. TCRbeta libraries were built with three nested multiplex PCR rounds, a slightly modified ARM-PCR procedure. Each of the first two PCR rounds ran for about 10 cycles and used multiplex TRBV1-TRBV30 forward primers together with a Cbeta reverse primer. The public sequencing data were trimmed at Q25 with fastp and processed into clonotypes with MiXCR by TCRdb, which kept only in-frame beta chains. Here each entry gathers all rows of one CDR3 protein and keeps the most common genes and DNA. The sample table holds approximately 73,000 distinct CDR3 sequences, of which 71% were seen once. The top ten clones comprise roughly 13% of the sample.

The material sequenced was liver tumor tissue from sampling region 4. The sample's cell subset or site label is to be understood as: tumor region T4, right-lateral pole. All receptors come from a woman aged 55-69 years with primary liver carcinoma and hepatitis B virus infection.

On this clonotype: Sequence at one end of the junction differs from germline and may be a read error. The V gene is TRBV11-3, the J gene TRBJ2-7; tentative D call: TRBD2 (6 bases). Germline V gene lookup returns CDR1 SGHNT and CDR2 YENEEA. This CDR3 is built from 15 residues. The CDR3 DNA reads TGTGCCAACAGCTTAGGACCGGGCGGGGCCTGGGAACAGTACTTC. It specifies CANSLGPGGAWEQYF.

As concerns this clonotype: This may be a read error, as it is one base from a much larger clone. The chain carries TRBV28 and TRBJ2-7, with TRBD1 as a possible D gene (5 bases). The CDR3 sequence is 15 residues long. V was pared by 6 bases and J by 2 bases, with 17 bases between. The germline V gene encodes CDR1 MDHEN and CDR2 SYDVKM. The CDR3 reads CASRDNWNRPYEQYF. CDR3 coding DNA: TGTGCCAGCAGGGACAACTGGAACAGACCCTACGAGCAGTACTTC.